This T cell receptor (beta chain) was recovered during a study of T cells after yellow fever vaccination (dated by TCRdb to between 2017 and 2020). Background for the entire study: The SMART-Seq v4 Ultra Low Input RNA kit was used to prepare libraries from fractions with low cell numbers. To follow T-cell clones before and after both primary and booster YFV17D yellow fever vaccination, bulk TCR alpha and beta repertoires underwent longitudinal sequencing. Two healthy male donors made up the cohort, one aged 18 to 30 years and the other aged 30 to 40 years. Blood was collected at multiple timepoints before and after primary and secondary immunization, and bulk PBMC replicates and cell subsets were isolated.

The study at large found these results: The secondary T-cell response was found to be weaker but faster than the primary response, with a peak reached on day 5 rather than on day 15. A small fraction of clonotypes appeared in both the CD4 and CD8 compartments, likely as a result of convergent recombination. Computational filtering was required because FACS-sorted repertoires could contain abundant contaminating clonotypes from the bulk population. Most clones expanded after primary vaccination were re-detected after the booster (around 96% of CD4 and around 88% of CD8), suggesting broad memory maintenance. The study included only a couple of donors, which limits how far the findings can be generalized.

A distance of 16 bases separates the germline ends of V and J, which lose 2 bases and 2 bases respectively. The CDR3 measures 17 amino acids from cysteine to phenylalanine. Solely the CDR3 DNA is kept, with 51 bases framed from the first base. The germline V gene yields LGHNA for CDR1 and YNFKEQ for CDR2. The sample's treatment or condition label, decoded: live attenuated yellow fever vaccine strain. At every blood-draw timepoint, two biological replicates of bulk PBMCs were collected. PBMCs were isolated from peripheral blood using a standard Ficoll-Paque protocol. TriZol was used to extract RNA from bulk PBMCs, from CD4 and CD8 fractions, and from dextramer-positive and dextramer-negative fractions. On this clonotype itself: This clone's antigen is unknown. Qualities for individual bases were not recorded, and no much larger clone is one base off.

Synthesis of TCR cDNA relied on 5'RACE template switching, a step that introduced a universal primer site along with unique molecular identifiers. Priming for cDNA synthesis came from both the TCR alpha and TCR beta constant segments. Library amplification involved two PCR steps, and the second step added sample barcodes and sequencing adapters. Sequencing of libraries was done on Illumina HiSeq 2500 (2x100 bp) or NovaSeq (2x150 bp). From the authors' description of their analysis: Reads were demultiplexed and collapsed into UMI consensus sequences with MIGEC, and V(D)J alignment was performed with MiXCR. Vaccine-responding clonotypes were identified with edgeR using replicate PBMC samples, with FDR below 0.01 and a log2 fold change above 5 up to day 15 being required. CD4 or CD8 identity was assigned to each bulk clonotype according to whether the clonotype was present at higher abundance in the sequenced CD4 repertoire or the sequenced CD8 repertoire. The public reads were reprocessed in TCRdb via fastp at Q25 and MiXCR, keeping in-frame beta chains. For every CDR3 protein sequence, its rows merge into one entry that carries the most common genes and DNA. TCRdb, rather than the study authors, made the V and J calls. This sample gives about 340,000 distinct CDR3 sequences in total; more than 8.5% of them show up just once. The ten largest clonotypes hold around 17% of the sample.

The sequences come from PBMCs, collected on the day of the first yellow fever vaccination. The rearrangement combines TRBV4-2 with TRBJ1-5, and the D gene may be TRBD1, 6 bases matching. This TCR came from a man aged 18 to 35 who received the YFV17D yellow fever vaccine. The encoded CDR3 is CASSQTGGGRGNQPQHF. The DNA sequence is as follows: TGTGCCAGCAGCCAAACCGGGGGGGGGCGAGGCAATCAGCCCCAGCATTTT.